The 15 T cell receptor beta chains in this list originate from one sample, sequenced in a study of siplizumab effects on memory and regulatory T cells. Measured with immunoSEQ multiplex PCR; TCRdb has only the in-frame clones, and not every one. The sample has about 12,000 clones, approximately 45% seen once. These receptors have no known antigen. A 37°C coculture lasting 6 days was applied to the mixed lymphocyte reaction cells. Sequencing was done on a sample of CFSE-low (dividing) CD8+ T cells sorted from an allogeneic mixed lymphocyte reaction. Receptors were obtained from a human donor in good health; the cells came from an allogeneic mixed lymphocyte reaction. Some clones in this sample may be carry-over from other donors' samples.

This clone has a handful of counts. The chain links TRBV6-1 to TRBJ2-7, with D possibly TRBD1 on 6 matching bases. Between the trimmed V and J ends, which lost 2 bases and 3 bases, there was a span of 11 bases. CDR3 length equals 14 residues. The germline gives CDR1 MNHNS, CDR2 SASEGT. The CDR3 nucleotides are TGTGCCAGCAGTGAACGTGGACAGATCTACGAGCAGTACTTC. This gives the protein CASSERGQIYEQYF.

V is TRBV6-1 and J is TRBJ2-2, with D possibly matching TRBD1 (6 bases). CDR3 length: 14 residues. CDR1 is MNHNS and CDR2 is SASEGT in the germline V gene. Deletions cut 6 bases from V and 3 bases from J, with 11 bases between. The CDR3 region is CASRDRPDTGELFF. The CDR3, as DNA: TGTGCCAGCAGGGACAGACCTGACACCGGGGAGCTGTTTTTT.

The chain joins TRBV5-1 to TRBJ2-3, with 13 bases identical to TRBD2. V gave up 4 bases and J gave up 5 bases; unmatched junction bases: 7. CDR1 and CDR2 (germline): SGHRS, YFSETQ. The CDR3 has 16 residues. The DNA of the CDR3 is TGCGCCAGCAGCCGGGGACTAGCGGGATTGGAAGATACGCAGTATTTT. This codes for CASSRGLAGLEDTQYF. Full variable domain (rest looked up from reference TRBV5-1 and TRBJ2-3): KAGVTQTPRYLIKTRGQQVTLSCSPISGHRSVSWYQQTPGQGLQFLFEYFSETQRNKGNFPGRFSGRQFSNSRSEMNVSTLELGDSALYLCASSRGLAGLEDTQYFGPGTRLTVL.

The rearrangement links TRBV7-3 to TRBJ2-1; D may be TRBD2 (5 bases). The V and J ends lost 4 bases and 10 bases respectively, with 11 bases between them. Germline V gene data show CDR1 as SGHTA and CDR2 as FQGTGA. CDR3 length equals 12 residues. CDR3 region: CASSSIPGEQFF. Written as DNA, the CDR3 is TGTGCCAGCAGCTCCATTCCGGGAGAGCAGTTCTTC.

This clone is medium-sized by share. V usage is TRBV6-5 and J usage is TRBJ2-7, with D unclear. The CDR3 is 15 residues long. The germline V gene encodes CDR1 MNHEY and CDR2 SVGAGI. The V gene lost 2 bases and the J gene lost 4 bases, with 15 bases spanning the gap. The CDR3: CASSYKWGYDYEQYF. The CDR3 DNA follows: TGTGCCAGCAGTTACAAATGGGGATACGATTACGAGCAGTACTTC.

The CDR3 DNA follows: TGTGCCAGCAGCTTAGAGGCAAATCAGCCCCAGCATTTT. Residues: CASSLEANQPQHF. The chain combines TRBV11-2 with TRBJ1-5, with D unresolved. CDR1 is SGHAT and CDR2 is FQNNGV in the germline V gene. The CDR3 sequence is 13 residues long. The V gene lost 0 bases and the J gene lost 4 bases, with 4 bases spanning the gap.

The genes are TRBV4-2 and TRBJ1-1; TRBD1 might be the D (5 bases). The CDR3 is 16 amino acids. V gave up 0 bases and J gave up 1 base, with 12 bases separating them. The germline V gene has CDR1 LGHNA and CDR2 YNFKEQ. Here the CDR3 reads CASSQDVVGTNTEAFF. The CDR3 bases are TGTGCCAGCAGCCAAGATGTGGTAGGGACGAACACTGAAGCTTTCTTT.

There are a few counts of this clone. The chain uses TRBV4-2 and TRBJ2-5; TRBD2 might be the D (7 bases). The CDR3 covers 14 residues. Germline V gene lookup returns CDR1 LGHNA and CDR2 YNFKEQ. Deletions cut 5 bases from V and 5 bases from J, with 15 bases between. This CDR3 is CASSVPGGRETQYF. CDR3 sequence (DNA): TGTGCCAGCAGCGTTCCGGGGGGCCGGGAGACCCAGTACTTC.

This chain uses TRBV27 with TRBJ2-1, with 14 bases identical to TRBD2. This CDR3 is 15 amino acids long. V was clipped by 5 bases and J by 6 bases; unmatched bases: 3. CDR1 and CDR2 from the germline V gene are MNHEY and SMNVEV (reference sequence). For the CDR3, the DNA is TGTGCCAGCAGTAAGACTAGCGGGAGGGTCAATGAGCAGTTCTTC. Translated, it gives CASSKTSGRVNEQFF.

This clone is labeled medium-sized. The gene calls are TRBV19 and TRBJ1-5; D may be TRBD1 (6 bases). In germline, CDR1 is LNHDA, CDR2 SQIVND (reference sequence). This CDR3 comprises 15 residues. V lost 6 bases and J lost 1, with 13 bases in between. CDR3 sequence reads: CASRDTGFSNQPQHF. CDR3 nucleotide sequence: TGTGCCAGTAGGGATACAGGGTTCAGCAATCAGCCCCAGCATTTT. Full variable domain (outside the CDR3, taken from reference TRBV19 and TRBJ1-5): DGGITQSPKYLFRKEGQNVTLSCEQNLNHDAMYWYRQDPGQGLRLIYYSQIVNDFQKGDIAEGYSVSREKKESFPLTVTSAQKNPTAFYLCASRDTGFSNQPQHFGDGTRLSIL.

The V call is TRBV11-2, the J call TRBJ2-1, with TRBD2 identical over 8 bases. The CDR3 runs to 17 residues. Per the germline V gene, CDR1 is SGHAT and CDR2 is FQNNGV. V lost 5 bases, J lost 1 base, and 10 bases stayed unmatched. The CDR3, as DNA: TGTGCCAGCAGCGGGCTAGCGGGTGCCTTATCCTACAATGAGCAGTTCTTC. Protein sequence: CASSGLAGALSYNEQFF.

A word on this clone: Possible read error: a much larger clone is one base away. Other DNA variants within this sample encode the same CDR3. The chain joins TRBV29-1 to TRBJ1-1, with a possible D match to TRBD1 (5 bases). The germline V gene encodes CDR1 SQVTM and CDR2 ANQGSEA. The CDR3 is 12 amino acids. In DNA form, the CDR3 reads TGCAGTGTTGAAGGGGAGAACACTGAAGCTTTCTTT. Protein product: CSVEGENTEAFF.

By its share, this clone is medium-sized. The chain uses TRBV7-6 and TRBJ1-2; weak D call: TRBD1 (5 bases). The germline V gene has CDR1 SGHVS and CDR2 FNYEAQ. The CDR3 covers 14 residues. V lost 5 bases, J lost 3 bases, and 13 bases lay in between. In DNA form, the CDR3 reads TGTGCCAGCAGCCCGGAGATAGGGGACTATGGCTACACCTTC. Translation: CASSPEIGDYGYTF.

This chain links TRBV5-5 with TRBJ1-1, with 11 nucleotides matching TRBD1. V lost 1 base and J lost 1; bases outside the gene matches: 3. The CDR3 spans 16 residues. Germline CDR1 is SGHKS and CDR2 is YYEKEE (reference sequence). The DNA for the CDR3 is TGTGCCAGCAGCTTGAGGGACAGGGGGGCGAACACTGAAGCTTTCTTT. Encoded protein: CASSLRDRGANTEAFF. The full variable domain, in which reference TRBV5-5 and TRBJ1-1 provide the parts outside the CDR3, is DAGVTQSPTHLIKTRGQQVTLRCSPISGHKSVSWYQQVLGQGPQFIFQYYEKEERGRGNFPDRFSARQFPNYSSELNVNALLLGDSALYLCASSLRDRGANTEAFFGQGTRLTVV.

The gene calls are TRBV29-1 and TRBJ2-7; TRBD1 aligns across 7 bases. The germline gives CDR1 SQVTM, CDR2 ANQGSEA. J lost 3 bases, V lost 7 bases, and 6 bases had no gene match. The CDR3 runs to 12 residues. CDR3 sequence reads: CSAGDSLYEQYF. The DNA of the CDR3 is TGCAGCGCCGGGGACAGTCTCTACGAGCAGTACTTC.